This entry concerns a single T cell receptor (beta chain). This clone was counted only a few times. Its recognized antigen is unknown. No much larger clone is present one base from it, and per-base qualities are unavailable. Patients with autoimmune disease history or receiving systemic immunosuppression were excluded from the trial. Peripheral blood for TCR sequencing was drawn from every dose cohort at baseline, at cycle 4 day 1 and at cycle 7 day 1. Samples were obtained from an open-label, multicenter, first-in-human phase I dose-escalation trial of ivuxolimab. Adults with locally advanced or metastatic head and neck squamous cell, hepatocellular, melanoma or renal cell carcinoma were enrolled in the trial. Before TCR sequencing, CD4+ T cells and CD8+ T cells were sorted from peripheral blood as separate populations. The data derive from a study of OX40 agonist ivuxolimab in advanced cancers. For the study in its entirety: The costimulatory receptor OX40 (CD134) was targeted by ivuxolimab, a fully human IgG2 agonistic monoclonal antibody. The purpose of peripheral TCRbeta sequencing was to test whether ivuxolimab changed TCR sequence diversity and led to clonal T-cell expansion. Patients were allowed to have had prior anti-PD-1, anti-PD-L1 or anti-CTLA-4 therapy, and 40% to 45% of the dose-escalation patients had previously received checkpoint inhibitors. Among the 50 to 55 dose-escalation patients, approximately 20 had hepatocellular carcinoma, approximately 15 melanoma, 9 renal cell carcinoma and 9 head and neck cancer. Partial responses were achieved by three dose-escalation patients, of whom one had hepatocellular carcinoma and two had cutaneous melanoma. In the dose-escalation cohort, about four fifths of patients were male, and the mean age was approximately 60 years with a range of about 20 to 90. Intravenous ivuxolimab was administered to patients every 2 weeks at six dose levels: 0.01, 0.1, 0.3, 1.5, 3 and 10 mg/kg. The paper reports the monotherapy dose-escalation portion (N of about 51 patients) of the phase I ivuxolimab trial.

What the authors observed across the whole study: In the 0.1-3.0 mg/kg groups, partial responders had among the lowest normalized peripheral clonal expansion, particularly in CD8+ T cells. Low levels of normalized T-cell clonal expansion were also seen in some patients who did not respond. At doses from 0.1 to 3.0 mg/kg, clonal expansion was seen in both CD4+ and CD8+ blood T cells between baseline and week 6. The antigen specificity of the peripheral T cells that underwent clonal expansion was not determined. After ivuxolimab, expanded clones were on average more numerous among CD8+ T cells than among CD4+ T cells.

The CDR3 has 15 amino acids, counting the end cysteine and phenylalanine. Only the CDR3 region is kept as DNA, spanning 45 bases read in frame from base 1. Via the germline V gene, CDR1 is SGDLS and CDR2 YYNGEE. V is reduced by 4 bases and J by 2 bases, leaving a spacing of 13 bases between them. For sequencing of the TCRbeta CDR3 region, genomic DNA was extracted from the sorted cells. The immunoSEQ Assay was used to sequence the TCRbeta CDR3 regions. Not all clones reach the TCRdb copy of this immuneACCESS table, which keeps in-frame sequences only. Checked studies attribute under half of the gap to unresolved V genes and leave the rest unexplained. Present in this sample are tens of thousands of clones, 86% of which were seen just once. About 16% of the sample lies in the top ten.

The clonotype was recovered from an adult with an advanced solid tumor such as melanoma, head and neck, liver or kidney cancer. The source material was CD4+ or CD8+ T cells sorted from blood, sampled in a trial of the OX40 agonist ivuxolimab. Here the chain combines TRBV9 and TRBJ2-1; no D gene call is confident. CDR3 region: CASSPEFSAYNEQFF. The nucleotide sequence reads as follows: TGTGCCAGCAGCCCGGAGTTCAGCGCCTACAATGAGCAGTTCTTC.